The 5 T cell receptor beta chains presented below share a single source sample, sequenced in a study of T-cell reconstitution after alpha-beta-depleted transplantation in children. Preparation of the TCRbeta library used unique molecular identifiers. TCRdb independently ran MiXCR on the PCR reads; one entry per CDR3 protein. This sample yields under 300,000 distinct CDR3 sequences, of which around 9.7% are seen a single time; 5.1% belongs to the top ten. Source: PBMCs from the stem cell graft donor, taken from the stem cell graft. The receptors derive from a human donor who donated a stem cell graft to a child with SCID.

Many counts were recorded for this clonotype. The chain is built from TRBV2 and TRBJ2-3; D might be TRBD2 (6 bases). The germline CDR1 and CDR2 sequences are SNHLY and FYNNEI. V lost 5 bases to trimming and J lost 8 bases, with 26 bases between them. This CDR3 has 17 amino acids. The CDR3 nucleotides read TGTGCCAGCAGTCAGGAAACAGGATTCGGGACTCATGTTACGCAGTATTTT. This sequence encodes CASSQETGFGTHVTQYF.

This clonotype was recorded many times. This rearrangement joins TRBV5-1 to TRBJ2-6, with D tentatively TRBD1 (6 bases). The CDR3 has 16 amino acids. Germline CDR1 is SGHRS and CDR2 is YFSETQ. Trimming cost V 0 bases and J 4 bases, with 11 bases left between them. CDR3 in DNA: TGCGCCAGCAGCTTGGCCACAGGGATGGGGGCCAACGTCCTGACTTTC. It yields the protein CASSLATGMGANVLTF.

A note on this clonotype: A much larger clone lies a single base off, so this may be a read error. The chain uses TRBV6-1 and TRBJ2-1; maybe TRBD2 (6 bases). The CDR3 sequence is 15 residues long. The germline gives CDR1 MNHNS, CDR2 SASEGT. V was trimmed by 6 bases and J by 4 bases, leaving 16 bases between them. For the CDR3, the DNA is TGTGCCAGCAGATCTCTAGCGAAATTATACAATGAGCAGTTCTTC. Translating it yields CASRSLAKLYNEQFF.

This clonotype was seen more than once but under ten times. The chain combines TRBV5-6 with TRBJ1-5, with no clear D. Trimming pared 3 bases from V and 4 bases from J, leaving 14 bases between. Per germline, CDR1 SGHDT and CDR2 YYEEEE. The CDR3 loop spans 15 amino acids. CDR3 amino acids: CASSSAVVGNQPQHF. The CDR3 DNA reads as TGTGCCAGCAGCTCTGCCGTGGTGGGAAATCAGCCCCAGCATTTT. The whole variable domain, filled in from reference TRBV5-6 and TRBJ1-5, reads DAGVTQSPTHLIKTRGQQVTLRCSPKSGHDTVSWYQQALGQGPQFIFQYYEEEERQRGNFPDRFSGHQFPNYSSELNVNALLLGDSALYLCASSSAVVGNQPQHFGDGTRLSIL.

This clonotype has a count of ten or more. This sequence joins TRBV5-1 and TRBJ1-2; 9 bases match TRBD1. Trimming took 3 bases from V and 5 from J; bases not matched to a gene: 8. The CDR3 runs to 15 residues. CDR1 is SGHRS and CDR2 is YFSETQ in the germline V gene. CDR3 sequence (DNA): TGCGCCAGCAGCTCCGGGACAGGGAATGGGTATGGCTACACCTTC. Encoded protein: CASSSGTGNGYGYTF.